A selection of T cell receptor beta chains follows, all from one sample in a study of T cell repertoires in cytomegalovirus infection. Each CDR3 protein is one row after TCRdb ran MiXCR on the reads. This table has 750,000 to 950,000 distinct CDR3 sequences, approximately 32% appearing once. These receptors have no known antigen. This sample comprised cultured CD8+ T cells from PBMCs, obtained from culture after CMV antigen stimulation. These TCRs come from a human donor in good health (CMV status not recorded). Some clones in this sample may be carry-over from other donors' samples. Each CDR3 is given with its conserved first and last residue. A D gene is named only where the DNA matches it firmly. Not every row has a clone size; where given, it reads once, few, many or a size class.

length,V,D,J,size,CDR3,DNA
14,TRBV20-1,NA,TRBJ1-1,few,CSARDGGMNTEAFF,TGCAGTGCTAGAGATGGGGGGATGAACACTGAAGCTTTCTTT
12,TRBV12-3/TRBV12-4,NA,TRBJ2-2,NA,CATSLGAGELFF,TGTGCCACTTCCCTCGGGGCCGGGGAGCTGTTTTTT
14,TRBV29-1,NA,TRBJ2-1,NA,CSVEGLGSYNEQFF,TGCAGCGTTGAAGGCTTAGGTTCCTACAATGAGCAGTTCTTC
16,TRBV7-2,TRBD2,TRBJ2-2,many,CASSRPTSGGTGELFF,TGTGCCAGCAGCCGGCCGACTAGCGGGGGTACCGGGGAGCTGTTTTTT
17,TRBV6-6,NA,TRBJ2-5,NA,CASSSNEGTGLQETQYF,TGTGCCAGCAGCAGCAACGAGGGTACGGGGTTACAAGAGACCCAGTACTTC
14,TRBV6-2/TRBV6-3,TRBD1,TRBJ2-1,NA,CASSARQGSDEQFF,TGTGCCAGCAGTGCCCGACAGGGGTCGGATGAGCAGTTCTTC
14,TRBV4-1,NA,TRBJ2-5,NA,CASSHRLRGETQYF,TGCGCCAGCAGCCATCGGCTAAGGGGGGAGACCCAGTACTTC
11,TRBV10-3,NA,TRBJ1-2,NA,CALRVLHGYTF,TGTGCCCTCAGGGTTCTCCATGGCTACACCTTC
13,TRBV10-2,NA,TRBJ1-2,few,CASWTASNYGYTF,TGCGCCAGCTGGACAGCTTCTAACTATGGCTACACCTTC
15,TRBV28,NA,TRBJ2-3,NA,CASSPGTPYGDTQYF,TGTGCCAGCAGTCCTGGGACCCCATATGGAGATACGCAGTATTTT
16,TRBV10-3,TRBD2,TRBJ2-2,NA,CAISDSRLANTGELFF,TGTGCCATCAGTGATTCGAGACTAGCAAACACCGGGGAGCTGTTTTTT
15,TRBV2,NA,TRBJ2-1,NA,CASSDLGDSYNEQFF,TGTGCCAGCAGTGATTTGGGGGACTCCTACAATGAGCAGTTCTTC
16,TRBV11-2,NA,TRBJ2-1,few,CASSPPSGIAYNEQFF,TGTGCCAGCAGCCCCCCATCAGGTATAGCCTACAATGAGCAGTTCTTC
14,TRBV15,TRBD1,TRBJ1-6,NA,CATSDRGGNSPLHF,TGTGCCACCAGCGACAGGGGGGGCAATTCACCCCTCCACTTT
11,TRBV6-2/TRBV6-3,NA,TRBJ2-2,few,CASRGSGELFF,TGTGCCAGCAGGGGTTCCGGGGAGCTGTTTTTT
14,TRBV6-2/TRBV6-3,NA,TRBJ1-1,NA,CASSPVGEGTEAFF,TGTGCCAGCAGTCCCGTCGGGGAGGGGACTGAAGCTTTCTTT
15,TRBV5-5,TRBD1,TRBJ1-1,NA,CASSLSTGRNTEAFF,TGTGCCAGCTCCCTCTCGACAGGGAGAAACACTGAAGCTTTCTTT
15,TRBV19,NA,TRBJ2-1,NA,CASSTRRGATNEQFF,TGTGCCAGTAGTACTCGCAGGGGGGCGACTAATGAGCAGTTCTTC
15,TRBV18,NA,TRBJ2-5,many,CASSPALQGQETQYF,TGTGCCAGCTCACCCGCCTTGCAGGGGCAAGAGACCCAGTACTTC
13,TRBV7-9,NA,TRBJ2-5,NA,CASSFAPIETQYF,TGTGCCAGCAGCTTTGCCCCGATAGAGACCCAGTACTTC
13,TRBV7-6,NA,TRBJ1-1,many,CASSLAPGLEAFF,TGTGCCAGCAGCTTAGCGCCAGGCCTTGAAGCTTTCTTT
15,TRBV4-1,NA,TRBJ2-2,few,CASSDPAKDTGELFF,TGCGCCAGCAGCGACCCGGCCAAGGATACCGGGGAGCTGTTTTTT
11,TRBV29-1,TRBD2,TRBJ2-1,NA,CSLKRGHEQFF,TGCAGCTTAAAGCGGGGCCATGAGCAGTTCTTC
17,TRBV7-9,NA,TRBJ2-1,NA,CASSPLAVETAYNEQFF,TGTGCCAGCAGCCCCCTAGCAGTGGAGACGGCTTACAATGAGCAGTTCTTC
14,TRBV27,NA,TRBJ2-5,NA,CASSLISRTETQYF,TGTGCCAGCAGTTTAATTTCGCGTACAGAGACCCAGTACTTC
17,TRBV11-2,TRBD2,TRBJ2-1,few,CASSLVSGPPIYNEQFF,TGTGCCAGCAGCTTAGTTAGCGGGCCCCCTATCTACAATGAGCAGTTCTTC
14,TRBV28,NA,TRBJ1-1,NA,CASTYEGSFTEAFF,TGTGCCAGCACCTATGAAGGGTCCTTCACTGAAGCTTTCTTT
10,TRBV6-1,NA,TRBJ1-1,NA,CASSERAAFF,TGTGCCAGCAGTGAAAGGGCAGCTTTCTTT
16,TRBV7-3,NA,TRBJ1-5,NA,CASSFGHPRGNQPQHF,TGTGCCAGCAGCTTCGGGCACCCTCGGGGCAATCAGCCCCAGCATTTT
13,TRBV10-2,TRBD2,TRBJ2-1,NA,CASMGLGSNEQFF,TGCGCCAGCATGGGACTAGGTAGCAATGAGCAGTTCTTC
15,TRBV2,NA,TRBJ2-3,NA,CASSEGHTSTDTQYF,TGTGCCAGCAGTGAAGGGCACACTAGCACAGATACGCAGTATTTT
12,TRBV7-2,NA,TRBJ1-6,many,CASSLPARPLHF,TGTGCCAGCAGCTTACCAGCGAGACCCCTCCACTTT
15,TRBV27,TRBD2,TRBJ2-1,few,CASSLYAGGYNEQFF,TGTGCCAGCAGTCTGTATGCGGGGGGGTACAATGAGCAGTTCTTC
14,TRBV4-3,NA,TRBJ1-2,NA,CASSPTRDNYGYTF,TGCGCCAGCAGCCCTACCCGAGATAACTATGGCTACACCTTC
13,TRBV6-2/TRBV6-3,NA,TRBJ1-1,NA,CASMRGSLTEAFF,TGTGCCAGCATGAGGGGGTCTTTGACTGAAGCTTTCTTT
16,TRBV6-5,TRBD1,TRBJ1-1,many,CASSYGTGFANTEAFF,TGTGCCAGCAGTTACGGGACAGGATTTGCGAACACTGAAGCTTTCTTT
13,TRBV6-6,NA,TRBJ2-3,NA,CASRGGRADTQYF,TGTGCCAGCAGGGGGGGCCGGGCAGATACGCAGTATTTT
14,TRBV27,NA,TRBJ2-5,many,CASSFNRGRETQYF,TGTGCTAGCAGCTTTAACCGGGGGAGAGAGACCCAGTACTTC
16,TRBV27,NA,TRBJ1-4,NA,CASRQLWGGTNEKLFF,TGTGCCAGCAGGCAACTCTGGGGGGGGACTAATGAAAAACTGTTTTTT
15,TRBV11-2,NA,TRBJ2-1,many,CASSLWEAWMDEQFF,TGTGCCAGCAGCTTATGGGAGGCATGGATGGATGAGCAGTTCTTC
13,TRBV9,NA,TRBJ1-1,NA,CASSASGNTEAFF,TGTGCCAGTAGCGCATCAGGGAACACTGAAGCTTTCTTT
15,TRBV7-8,NA,TRBJ1-5,many,CASSPMAGGNQPQHF,TGTGCCAGCAGCCCTATGGCAGGGGGCAATCAGCCCCAGCATTTT
13,TRBV12-3/TRBV12-4,NA,TRBJ2-7,few,CASSFGRPYEQYF,TGTGCCAGCAGTTTCGGGAGACCTTACGAGCAGTACTTC
16,TRBV27,TRBD1,TRBJ2-3,NA,CASSGVPGQGSDTQYF,TGTGCCAGTTCGGGGGTTCCGGGACAGGGGTCAGATACGCAGTATTTT
15,TRBV7-6,NA,TRBJ1-1,NA,CASSLVRGANTEAFF,TGTGCCAGCAGCTTAGTCCGGGGGGCGAACACTGAAGCTTTCTTT